The 22 T cell receptor beta chains listed next were all sequenced from one sample in a study of blood T cell repertoires in COVID-19. The repertoire was sequenced with immunoSEQ multiplex PCR; TCRdb's copy has only in-frame clones and lacks some. The sample includes more than 65,000 clones, roughly 84% seen only once; the top ten take 3% to 4%. The material sequenced was peripheral blood. The receptor source for this set is a man aged 45 to 65 with acute or convalescent COVID-19.

CDR3 sequence (DNA): TGTGCCAGCAGCACCAACGCAGGAGGCGGCTATGGCTACACCTTC. This translates into CASSTNAGGGYGYTF. This chain joins TRBV7-2 and TRBJ1-2; D ambiguous. This CDR3 is 15 amino acids long. Deletions cut 5 bases from V and 4 bases from J, with 17 bases between. CDR1 and CDR2 (germline): SGHTA, FQGNSA.

J is TRBJ2-3 and V is TRBV19; D may be TRBD1 (6 bases). The CDR3 extends over 14 amino acids. The germline V gene has CDR1 LNHDA and CDR2 SQIVND (reference sequence). V gave up 3 bases and J gave up 4 bases, with 11 bases separating them. In DNA form, the CDR3 reads TGTGCCAGTAGTATGGGGGACACTGCAGATACGCAGTATTTT. Protein product: CASSMGDTADTQYF.

A single count supports this clone. The rearrangement links TRBV3-1 (or the pseudogene TRBV3-2) to TRBJ2-1; 14 bases align to TRBD2. With V trimmed by 3 bases and J by 10 bases, 8 bases remained unmatched. The CDR3 is made up of 16 amino acids. Germline-derived CDR1 and CDR2 are LGHDT and YNNKEL (reference sequence). The CDR3, as DNA: TGTGCCAGCAGCCATCCGGGACTAGCGGGGGCGGGAGAGCAGTTCTTC. It specifies CASSHPGLAGAGEQFF.

The chain recombines TRBV5-8 with TRBJ2-3; 7 bases fit TRBD1. Germline CDR1 is SGHTS and CDR2 is YDEGEE. The CDR3 has 16 amino acids. The trim removed 4 bases at V and 7 bases at J, leaving 15 bases unmatched. This chain's CDR3 is CASSRTRDSHYYTQYF. The CDR3 DNA reads TGTGCCAGCAGCCGCACCCGGGACAGCCACTACTATACGCAGTATTTT. Using reference TRBV5-8 and TRBJ2-3 for the parts outside the CDR3, the full variable domain is EAGVTQSPTHLIKTRGQQATLRCSPISGHTSVYWYQQALGLGLQFLLWYDEGEERNRGNFPPRFSGRQFPNYSSELNVNALELEDSALYLCASSRTRDSHYYTQYFGPGTRLTVL.

This clone was detected only once. The chain combines TRBV28 with TRBJ1-2; 8 nucleotides agree with TRBD1. In germline, CDR1 is MDHEN, CDR2 SYDVKM. With 6 bases clipped from V and 0 bases from J, the junction kept 9 bases outside the gene matches. This CDR3 spans 16 amino acids. The CDR3 loop is CASRRTGTGANYGYTF. In DNA, the CDR3 is TGTGCCAGCAGGCGAACCGGGACAGGCGCTAACTATGGCTACACCTTC.

This chain connects TRBV7-2 to TRBJ1-2, with 9 bases fitting TRBD1. CDR1 and CDR2 from the germline V gene are SGHTA and FQGNSA. The CDR3 is 15 amino acids. J was trimmed by 0 bases and V by 5 bases; bases with no gene match: 4. The CDR3 reads CASSRGTGTNYGYTF. For the CDR3, the DNA is TGTGCCAGCAGCAGAGGGACAGGGACTAACTATGGCTACACCTTC.

The gene calls are TRBV6-5 and TRBJ2-7, with 11 bases lining up with TRBD2. V was pared by 4 bases and J by 6 bases, with 8 bases of the junction left unmatched. The CDR3 covers 15 residues. From germline, CDR1 is MNHEY and CDR2 SVGAGI. In nucleotides, the CDR3 is TGTGCCAGCAGTTTCCTCCTAGCGGGAGGAGGCGAGCAGTACTTC. It specifies CASSFLLAGGGEQYF.

About this clone: Its ends do not fully match the called genes, so a read error is possible. The gene calls are TRBV7-9 and TRBJ1-2, with 10 positions matching TRBD1. The CDR3 is made up of 11 amino acids. CDR1 and CDR2 from the germline V gene are SEHNR and FQNEAQ (reference sequence). The CDR3 here is CASSLGDRGSF. CDR3 in DNA: TGTGCCAGCAGCTTAGGGGACAGGGGCTCCTTC.

The chain carries TRBV6-5 and TRBJ2-5; D possibly corresponds to TRBD1 (5 bases). The CDR3 sequence is 13 residues long. Germline V lookup: CDR1 MNHEY, CDR2 SVGAGI. The ends were cut back, 6 bases at V and 5 bases at J, with 13 bases in the middle. CDR3 region: CASSSDSLETQYF. CDR3 DNA sequence: TGTGCCAGCAGCTCTGACAGCTTGGAGACCCAGTACTTC.

This sequence joins TRBV13 and TRBJ2-7; TRBD2 is a possible D gene (5 bases). The V gene lost 6 bases and the J gene lost 6 bases, with 12 bases spanning the gap. CDR3 length: 12 residues. Per germline, CDR1 PRHDT and CDR2 FYEKMQ (reference sequence). CDR3 sequence reads: CASRRGLSEQYF. As DNA, the CDR3 is TGTGCCAGCAGACGCGGACTCTCCGAGCAGTACTTC.

The gene calls are TRBV6-6 and TRBJ2-7; 12 positions match TRBD1. CDR1 and CDR2 from the germline V gene are MNHNY and SVGAGI (reference sequence). The CDR3 extends over 14 amino acids. V dropped 6 bases and J dropped 4; count of bases not matched to a gene: 4. CDR3 DNA sequence: TGTGCCAGCAGCGGGACAGGGGGCCGGTACGAGCAGTACTTC. Amino acids: CASSGTGGRYEQYF.

The gene calls are TRBV4-3 and TRBJ2-2; TRBD2 agrees at 7 bases. CDR1 is LGHNA, CDR2 YSLEER, per germline. This CDR3 has 16 residues. J lost 1 base, V lost 0 bases, and 2 bases had no gene match. CDR3 loop: CASSQEPGGNTGELFF. The CDR3, as DNA: TGCGCCAGCAGCCAAGAGCCGGGGGGGAACACCGGGGAGCTGTTTTTT.

This CDR3 is CASSLDPRLAGRSSIPRIYNEQFF. CDR3 sequence (DNA): TGCGCCAGCAGCTTGGATCCAAGGCTAGCGGGAAGGTCCTCAATCCCCCGAATCTACAATGAGCAGTTCTTC. The chain joins TRBV5-1 to TRBJ2-1, with 9 bases fitting TRBD2. Per the germline V gene, CDR1 is SGHRS and CDR2 is YFSETQ. J was trimmed by 3 bases and V by 0 bases; bases with no gene match: 28. The CDR3 loop spans 24 amino acids.

This rearrangement joins TRBV6-2 or TRBV6-3 to TRBJ1-5; no definite D call. The CDR3 covers 13 residues. Trimming pared 5 bases from V and 9 bases from J, leaving 14 bases between. Germline CDR1 MNHEY, CDR2 SVGEGT. The CDR3 sequence: CASSKTPERPQHF. DNA for the CDR3: TGTGCCAGCAGTAAAACCCCGGAGAGGCCCCAGCATTTT.

The rearrangement joins TRBV7-7 to TRBJ1-2; TRBD1 aligns across 7 bases. V lost 5 bases to trimming and J lost 0 bases; unmatched junction nucleotides: 9. Per germline, CDR1 SSHAT and CDR2 FNYEAQ (reference sequence). The CDR3 consists of 16 residues. CDR3 DNA sequence: TGTGCCAGCAGCCCTCGGACAGGTCTACCTAACTATGGCTACACCTTC. Translation gives CASSPRTGLPNYGYTF.

This chain uses TRBV7-2 with TRBJ1-1; weak D call: TRBD1 (5 bases). V lost 4 bases, J lost 0 bases, and 9 bases lay in between. Germline assignment: CDR1 SGHTA and CDR2 FQGNSA. The CDR3 runs to 14 residues. CDR3 protein: CASSYSTVNTEAFF. In DNA, the CDR3 is TGTGCCAGCAGCTACTCGACAGTGAACACTGAAGCTTTCTTT.

The CDR3 DNA is TGTGCCACCAGCAGAAAAGGGGTGGGGTATAATTCACCCCTCCACTTT. Its translation: CATSRKGVGYNSPLHF. This rearrangement joins TRBV15 to TRBJ1-6; D perhaps matches TRBD1 (5 bases). The germline CDR1 and CDR2 sequences are LNHNV and YYDKDF (reference sequence). The CDR3 runs 16 residues. V dropped 2 bases and J dropped 4 bases, with 12 bases sitting between them.

The chain combines TRBV18 with TRBJ1-4; 7 nucleotides match TRBD1. The germline V gene encodes CDR1 KGHSH and CDR2 LQKENI. After removal of 0 bases from V and 4 bases from J, the junction contained 11 bases not matched to a gene. There are 18 residues in the CDR3. The CDR3 spells CASSPPQFLGTVNEKLFF. CDR3 nucleotide sequence: TGTGCCAGCTCACCACCCCAATTTCTCGGGACAGTTAATGAAAAACTGTTTTTT.

The chain combines TRBV28 with TRBJ1-5; 9 bases match TRBD1. The trim removed 7 bases at V and 6 bases at J, leaving 7 bases unmatched. The length of the CDR3 is 14 residues. From germline, CDR1 is MDHEN and CDR2 SYDVKM. The CDR3 region is CASKRTGEAQPQHF. CDR3 coding DNA: TGTGCCAGCAAAAGGACAGGGGAGGCTCAGCCCCAGCATTTT.

The rearrangement links TRBV7-2 to TRBJ1-5, with a tentative D call TRBD1 (5 bases). V lost 0 bases and J lost 0, with 6 bases in between. Germline assignment: CDR1 SGHTA and CDR2 FQGNSA. The CDR3 runs to 15 residues. The CDR3, as DNA: TGTGCCAGCAGCTTAGCGGGGCTTAGCAATCAGCCCCAGCATTTT. Translating it yields CASSLAGLSNQPQHF.

In this sample, this clone turned up once. V gene TRBV9 combines with J gene TRBJ1-1; 7 bases are shared with TRBD1. V was pared by 0 bases and J by 1 base, with 0 bases of the junction left unmatched. The CDR3 is made up of 14 amino acids. Germline values: CDR1 SGDLS, CDR2 YYNGEE. CDR3 residues: CASSVGQGNTEAFF. The CDR3 coding sequence is TGTGCCAGCAGCGTAGGACAGGGGAACACTGAAGCTTTCTTT.

The chain uses TRBV4-2 and TRBJ2-5; D unresolved. V lost 0 bases, J lost 2 bases, and 10 bases lay in between. The CDR3 covers 15 residues. The germline gives CDR1 LGHNA, CDR2 YNFKEQ. CDR3 sequence: CASSQDLTVQETQYF. The CDR3 coding sequence is TGTGCCAGCAGCCAAGATTTAACAGTTCAAGAGACCCAGTACTTC.